The following is a T cell receptor beta chain sequence with its context. Its antigen is unknown. This sample stems from a study of shared clonotypes between healthy human individuals. Study outcomes and limitations: Sharing across four donors was highest in naive CD4 (approximately 5%) and lowest in memory CD8 (around 0.4%).

The ends were cut back, 5 bases at V and 0 bases at J, with 11 bases in the middle. This CDR3 is built from 15 residues. Germline V gene lookup returns CDR1 SGHTA and CDR2 FQGNSA. The table came from immunoSEQ multiplex PCR; TCRdb's copy has only in-frame clones and leaves some out. The sample has about a million clones, 76% seen once. The sequenced material came from memory CD4+ T cells sorted from blood. The subset: CD45RA-negative fraction. The V and J genes are TRBV7-2 and TRBJ1-3; D remains unclear. This TCR was recovered from a man between 18 and 29 years old in good health. The CDR3 bases are TGTGCCAGCAGCCAAGGACGGGCCTCTGGAAACACCATATATTTT. Amino acids: CASSQGRASGNTIYF.